Presented here are 25 T cell receptor beta chains from one specimen sequenced in a study of CD8+ T cells in alopecia areata. Sorting relied on CD4, CD8alpha, NKG2D, NKG2ACE and other markers applied to pooled cutaneous lymph node cells. RNA was isolated and reverse transcribed to cDNA, the sequencing template. Sequenced by immunoSEQ multiplex PCR; TCRdb stores in-frame clones only, minus some. This sample includes 9,800 or so clones with no singletons; its ten biggest clones take up 15% to 20%. Sequenced sample: CD8+ T cells sorted from a lymph node. Receptors were obtained from a C3H/HeJ mouse with alopecia areata. The mouse strain carries the MHC haplotype H2-k.

This clone is termed medium-sized. Gene names are mouse gene names. The observed sequence ends 4 residues before the CDR3 terminus, with the missing tail filled in from the germline J gene. V gene TRBV13-3 combines with J gene TRBJ2-3, with TRBD2 matching over 11 bases. The CDR3 contains 16 residues. Germline CDR1 reads NNHDY; CDR2 reads SYVADS. V shed 5 bases and J 3 bases; nucleotides not matched to a gene: 8. The CDR3 here is CASSPNWGGAAETLYF. The sequenced part of the CDR3 DNA is TGTGCCAGCAGCCCCAACTGGGGGGGCGCCGCAGAA.

This clone was recorded at least ten times. These gene names are mouse names. The sequence runs out 3 residues before the end of the CDR3; the remainder is reconstructed from the germline J gene. The rearrangement joins TRBV13-2 to TRBJ1-6, with D perhaps TRBD1 (5 bases). Being an ORF, TRBJ1-6 has a function that is uncertain. The CDR3 length is 14 residues. Between the trimmed V and J ends, which lost 0 bases and 7 bases, there was a span of 8 bases. Germline V CDR1 and CDR2: NNHNN, SYGAGS (reference sequence). CDR3 DNA, as far as it was read: TGTGCCAGCGGTGATGCAACAGGCAATTCGCCC. Its translation: CASGDATGNSP. The whole CDR3 is CASGDATGNSPLYF.

This clone is medium-sized by share. Mouse gene names and germline throughout. The CDR3 extends 4 residues past the end of the read, so its final part is completed from the germline J gene. The chain carries TRBV31 and TRBJ2-3; maybe TRBD2 (5 bases). The CDR3 is 14 residues long. Germline assignment: CDR1 GKSSPN and CDR2 SITVG. V gave up 3 bases and J gave up 0 bases, with 10 bases separating them. Partial CDR3 DNA: TGTGCCTGGAGCCTCTGGGCGAGTGCAGAA. This sequence encodes CAWSLWASAE. The whole CDR3 is CAWSLWASAETLYF.

By share, this clone counts as medium-sized. Gene names are mouse gene names. The DNA ends 4 residues before the CDR3 does, and the rest of the CDR3 is filled in from the germline J gene. Other DNA sequences within the sample encode an identical CDR3. V and J are TRBV13-1 and TRBJ2-1; TRBD1 aligns across 7 bases. The CDR3 covers 12 residues. Germline-derived CDR1 and CDR2 are NSHNY and SYGAGN. The CDR3 reads CASSEQGAEQFF. The sequenced CDR3 bases are TGTGCCAGCAGTGAACAGGGGGCT.

In its sample, this clone is medium-sized. The germline and genes are mouse ones. The missing CDR3 end, 4 residues past where the read stops, is filled in from the germline J gene. The chain joins TRBV13-1 to TRBJ1-1; the D gene is possibly TRBD1 (5 bases). Germline V lookup: CDR1 NSHNY, CDR2 SYGAGN. The CDR3 contains 12 residues. The part of the CDR3 DNA that was read is TGTGCCAGCAGTGTACTGGGGGGA. This translates into CASSVLGG. In full, the CDR3 is CASSVLGGEVFF.

This clone appeared a few times. Germline and genes here are mouse. The read falls 4 residues short of the CDR3 end, and the missing part is taken from the germline J gene. The chain uses TRBV31 and TRBJ1-2; 8 nucleotides align to TRBD1. The CDR3 is 14 amino acids. Germline CDR1 and CDR2: GKSSPN and SITVG. V dropped 1 base and J dropped 0; count of bases not matched to a gene: 1. CDR3 DNA, as far as it was read: TGTGCCTGGAGTCCGGGACAGGCAAACTCC. This sequence encodes CAWSPGQANS. The whole CDR3 sequence reads CAWSPGQANSDYTF.

By frequency in the sample, this clone is medium-sized. The genes are named according to mouse. Sequencing ends 4 residues short of the CDR3 end; the germline J gene provides the rest. This rearrangement joins TRBV13-3 to TRBJ1-2, with 7 nucleotides matching TRBD1. Germline CDR1 NNHDY, CDR2 SYVADS. The CDR3 spans 14 residues. J lost 0 bases, V lost 4 bases, and 3 bases had no gene match. CDR3: CASSPGQTNSDYTF. The part of the CDR3 DNA that was read is TGTGCCAGCAGTCCGGGACAGACAAACTCC.

On this clone: Genes here carry mouse names. The CDR3 extends 4 residues past the end of the read, so its final part is completed from the germline J gene. The V call is TRBV13-2, the J call TRBJ1-1, with a possible D match to TRBD1 (6 bases). Germline CDR1 and CDR2: NNHNN and SYGAGS (reference sequence). The CDR3 spans 12 residues. The sequenced part of the CDR3 DNA is TGTGCCAGCGGTGAGCAGGGGACA. Amino acid sequence: CASGEQGT. The CDR3, in full, reads CASGEQGTEVFF.

This clone was counted between two and nine times. Gene labels here are mouse ones. The read terminates 4 residues before the CDR3 end, so the remaining end is supplied by the germline J gene. This chain joins TRBV13-3 and TRBJ2-1, with TRBD1 identical over 10 bases. The CDR3 runs 13 residues. Germline V gives CDR1 NNHDY, CDR2 SYVADS. Incomplete CDR3 DNA: TGTGCCAGCAGGACAGGGGGCGGGGCT. Translating it yields CASRTGGGA. The complete CDR3 reads CASRTGGGAEQFF.

This clone was counted only a few times. The genes are named according to mouse. The sequenced fragment ends 4 residues before the CDR3 boundary, so the rest is inferred from the germline J gene. J is TRBJ2-3 and V is TRBV4; 8 nucleotides align to TRBD2. There are 16 residues in the CDR3. After removal of 4 bases from V and 0 bases from J, the junction contained 6 bases not matched to a gene. Germline lookup yields CDR1 LGHDT and CDR2 YNNKQL (reference sequence). CDR3 amino acids: CASSSFGLGSAETLYF. CDR3 DNA (partial): TGTGCCAGCAGCTCGTTTGGACTGGGTAGTGCAGAA.

This clone came up many times. Any gene name here is a mouse gene name. The DNA read from the CDR3 is TGTGCCAGCGGTCCGGGACAGGGGTCCTAT. Its protein is CASGPGQGSY. The CDR3 in full is CASGPGQGSYEQYF. The chain has TRBV13-2 and TRBJ2-7; 10 bases agree with TRBD1. The CDR3 end is not reached by the read, which stops 4 residues before it; the germline J gene fills it in. Per germline, CDR1 NNHNN and CDR2 SYGAGS (reference sequence). V trimming: 4 bases; J trimming: 1 base; junction bases outside the gene matches: 2. This CDR3 comprises 14 residues.

In this sample, this clone is medium-sized. Here the gene names and germline are mouse. Read coverage stops 4 residues before the CDR3 terminus; the germline J gene supplies the remainder. The gene calls are TRBV13-1 and TRBJ2-3, with TRBD2 matching 8 bases. CDR3 length: 17 amino acids. From germline, CDR1 is NSHNY and CDR2 SYGAGN. V lost 0 bases to trimming and J lost 0 bases; unmatched junction nucleotides: 6. The sequenced part of the CDR3 DNA is TGTGCCAGCAGTGATGCATTGGGGGGGATTAGTGCAGAA. Protein sequence: CASSDALGGISAE. The whole CDR3 reads CASSDALGGISAETLYF.

This clone is labeled medium-sized. Gene names are the mouse ones. The observed sequence ends 4 residues before the CDR3 terminus, with the missing tail filled in from the germline J gene. The J gene is TRBJ2-2, the V gene TRBV17; TRBD1 agrees at 10 bases. This CDR3 comprises 16 residues. The ends lost 2 bases at V and 2 bases at J; junction bases unmatched: 2. Germline values: CDR1 MNHDT, CDR2 YYDKIL. The CDR3 region is CASSRLGQGNTGQLYF. Partial CDR3 DNA: TGTGCTAGCAGTAGATTGGGACAGGGGAACACCGGG.

This clone showed up many times. Gene names are mouse gene names. CDR3 bases read: TGCACCTGCAGTGCAGTACGGGACAGGGGGCGGACA. Translating it yields CTCSAVRDRGRT. In full, the CDR3 reads CTCSAVRDRGRTEVFF. V is TRBV1 and J is TRBJ1-1; 12 bases match TRBD1. The sequenced fragment ends 4 residues before the CDR3 boundary, so the rest is inferred from the germline J gene. Germline V CDR1 and CDR2: NSQYPW, LRSPGD (reference sequence). CDR3 length: 16 residues.

By frequency in the sample, this clone is medium-sized. Gene names follow the mouse nomenclature. The read is 4 residues too short to cover the CDR3 end, so that end is filled in from the germline J gene. The chain carries TRBV19 and TRBJ2-1; 7 bases map to TRBD1. V lost 6 bases and J lost 1; bases outside the gene matches: 4. The CDR3 totals 14 residues. Germline-derived CDR1 and CDR2 are FNHDT and SITEND (reference sequence). CDR3 DNA, as far as it was read: TGTGCCAGCAACCCACAGGGGAACTATGCT. Amino acid sequence: CASNPQGNYA. The CDR3 in full is CASNPQGNYAEQFF.

This clone was found many times. Gene names are mouse gene names. The read comes to an end 4 residues before the CDR3 does, leaving the germline J gene to fill in the end. The chain joins TRBV31 to TRBJ1-2; 7 bases are a match to TRBD1. Per germline, CDR1 GKSSPN and CDR2 SITVG. Germline trimming cut 0 bases from V and 0 bases from J; bases unmatched to any gene: 4. This CDR3 comprises 15 residues. The CDR3 DNA, read in part, is TGTGCCTGGAGTCTAGAAGGGACAGCAAACTCC. Translated: CAWSLEGTANS. The whole CDR3 sequence is CAWSLEGTANSDYTF.

Concerning this clone: The germline and genes are mouse ones. From the germline J gene comes the end of the CDR3, since the read stops 4 residues before it. The chain carries TRBV4 and TRBJ2-2, with 11 bases aligning to TRBD2. This CDR3 has 15 residues. Germline V gene data show CDR1 as LGHDT and CDR2 as YNNKQL (reference sequence). The trim removed 5 bases at V and 3 bases at J, leaving 2 bases unmatched. CDR3 in amino acids: CASSPGLGDTGQLYF. The CDR3 DNA, read in part, is TGTGCCAGCAGCCCGGGACTGGGGGACACCGGG.

The sample holds a few counts of this clone. Genes and germline are mouse. Sequencing ends 4 residues short of the CDR3 end; the germline J gene provides the rest. J is TRBJ2-5 and V is TRBV29, with unresolved D. CDR1 is MSHET and CDR2 is SYDVDS in the germline V gene. V lost 3 bases to trimming and J lost 0 bases, with 7 bases between them. CDR3 length equals 14 residues. The CDR3 bases that were read are TGTGCTAGCAGTTTGAGGGTTAACCAAGAC. Protein sequence: CASSLRVNQD. The whole CDR3 sequence is CASSLRVNQDTQYF. The complete variable domain, with remaining parts taken from reference TRBV29 and TRBJ2-5, reads DMKVTQMPRYLIKRMGENVLLECGQDMSHETMYWYRQDPGLGLQLIYISYDVDSNSEGDIPKGYRVSRKKREHFSLILDSAKTNQTSVYFCASSLRVNQDTQYFGPGTRLLVL.

This clone was seen many times. Mouse germline and gene names are used. The DNA ends 4 residues before the CDR3 does, and the rest of the CDR3 is filled in from the germline J gene. Additional DNA sequences in this sample encode the identical CDR3. The V gene is TRBV19, the J gene TRBJ2-3; 8 nucleotides agree with TRBD2. CDR3 size: 16 residues. CDR1 and CDR2 from the germline V gene are FNHDT and SITEND (reference sequence). The junction had 4 bases not matched to a gene; V was cut back by 1 base and J by 0 bases. CDR3 bases read: TGTGCCAGCAGTATATTGGGGGGGACTAGTGCAGAA. Its protein product is CASSILGGTSAE. The whole CDR3 is CASSILGGTSAETLYF.

By sample share, this clone is medium-sized. Gene names and germline refer to mouse. Partial CDR3 DNA: TGCACCTGCAGTGACTGGGACCAAGAC. Protein: CTCSDWDQD. The full CDR3 protein is CTCSDWDQDTQYF. The chain links TRBV1 to TRBJ2-5; tentative D call: TRBD2 (6 bases). The observed sequence ends 4 residues before the CDR3 terminus, with the missing tail filled in from the germline J gene. Germline V gene lookup returns CDR1 NSQYPW and CDR2 LRSPGD (reference sequence). The CDR3 totals 13 residues. Trimming took off 4 bases at V and 1 base at J, with 6 bases between the two ends. Complete variable domain (other parts from reference TRBV1 and TRBJ2-5): VTLLEQNPRWRLVPRGQAVNLRCILKNSQYPWMSWYQQDLQKQLQWLFTLRSPGDKEVKSLPGADYLATRVTDTELRLQVANMSQGRTLYCTCSDWDQDTQYFGPGTRLLVL.

This clone appeared many times. Gene names refer to mouse genes. Read data end 4 residues before the CDR3 end; the end is taken from the germline J gene. The genes are TRBV31 and TRBJ1-1; D remains ambiguous. Germline V CDR1 and CDR2: GKSSPN, SITVG. The length of the CDR3 is 9 residues. The CDR3 protein is CAWTEEVFF. Incomplete CDR3 DNA: TGTGCCTGGACTGAA.

This clone was picked up many times. Gene names are mouse gene names. The read gets to within 4 residues of the CDR3 end, and the germline J gene fills in the rest. The V gene is TRBV19, the J gene TRBJ2-5; 8 positions match TRBD2. Germline assignment: CDR1 FNHDT and CDR2 SITEND (reference sequence). The CDR3 runs to 15 residues. The CDR3 here is CASSIGWGVGDTQYF. The sequenced CDR3 bases are TGTGCCAGCAGTATAGGCTGGGGGGTTGGAGAC.

This clone is labeled medium-sized. Mouse gene names and germline throughout. The CDR3 end lies 4 residues beyond the end of the read and is filled in from the germline J gene. The rearrangement uses TRBV13-3 and TRBJ2-2; possibly TRBD2 for D (7 bases). V was cut by 0 bases and J by 6 bases, with 12 bases left in between. CDR3 length equals 15 residues. CDR1 and CDR2 from the germline V gene are NNHDY and SYVADS. The DNA read from the CDR3 is TGTGCCAGCAGTGATGCAGTGGGGGGCGCCGGG. Amino acids: CASSDAVGGAG. The entire CDR3 protein is CASSDAVGGAGQLYF.

This clone is labeled medium-sized (0.01 to 0.1%). The genes are named according to mouse. The read halts 4 residues ahead of the CDR3 end, with the missing end drawn from the germline J gene. The chain carries TRBV1 and TRBJ2-7; 10 bases match TRBD2. Germline CDR1 is NSQYPW and CDR2 is LRSPGD (reference sequence). With 0 bases clipped from V and 3 bases from J, the junction kept 5 bases outside the gene matches. This CDR3 contains 16 residues. The CDR3 sequence is CTCSADRTGGLYEQYF. CDR3 bases read: TGCACCTGCAGTGCAGATCGGACTGGGGGCCTCTAT.

This clone was found many times. The gene symbols are mouse symbols. Read data end 4 residues before the CDR3 end; the end is taken from the germline J gene. The chain employs TRBV13-3 and TRBJ1-1; the match to TRBD1 covers 9 bases. Germline assignment: CDR1 NNHDY and CDR2 SYVADS. This CDR3 has 14 residues. J lost 3 bases, V lost 5 bases, and 5 bases had no gene match. The CDR3 bases that were read are TGTGCCAGCAGCGGACAGGGGAAGGACACA. Translated, it gives CASSGQGKDT. The complete CDR3 reads CASSGQGKDTEVFF.